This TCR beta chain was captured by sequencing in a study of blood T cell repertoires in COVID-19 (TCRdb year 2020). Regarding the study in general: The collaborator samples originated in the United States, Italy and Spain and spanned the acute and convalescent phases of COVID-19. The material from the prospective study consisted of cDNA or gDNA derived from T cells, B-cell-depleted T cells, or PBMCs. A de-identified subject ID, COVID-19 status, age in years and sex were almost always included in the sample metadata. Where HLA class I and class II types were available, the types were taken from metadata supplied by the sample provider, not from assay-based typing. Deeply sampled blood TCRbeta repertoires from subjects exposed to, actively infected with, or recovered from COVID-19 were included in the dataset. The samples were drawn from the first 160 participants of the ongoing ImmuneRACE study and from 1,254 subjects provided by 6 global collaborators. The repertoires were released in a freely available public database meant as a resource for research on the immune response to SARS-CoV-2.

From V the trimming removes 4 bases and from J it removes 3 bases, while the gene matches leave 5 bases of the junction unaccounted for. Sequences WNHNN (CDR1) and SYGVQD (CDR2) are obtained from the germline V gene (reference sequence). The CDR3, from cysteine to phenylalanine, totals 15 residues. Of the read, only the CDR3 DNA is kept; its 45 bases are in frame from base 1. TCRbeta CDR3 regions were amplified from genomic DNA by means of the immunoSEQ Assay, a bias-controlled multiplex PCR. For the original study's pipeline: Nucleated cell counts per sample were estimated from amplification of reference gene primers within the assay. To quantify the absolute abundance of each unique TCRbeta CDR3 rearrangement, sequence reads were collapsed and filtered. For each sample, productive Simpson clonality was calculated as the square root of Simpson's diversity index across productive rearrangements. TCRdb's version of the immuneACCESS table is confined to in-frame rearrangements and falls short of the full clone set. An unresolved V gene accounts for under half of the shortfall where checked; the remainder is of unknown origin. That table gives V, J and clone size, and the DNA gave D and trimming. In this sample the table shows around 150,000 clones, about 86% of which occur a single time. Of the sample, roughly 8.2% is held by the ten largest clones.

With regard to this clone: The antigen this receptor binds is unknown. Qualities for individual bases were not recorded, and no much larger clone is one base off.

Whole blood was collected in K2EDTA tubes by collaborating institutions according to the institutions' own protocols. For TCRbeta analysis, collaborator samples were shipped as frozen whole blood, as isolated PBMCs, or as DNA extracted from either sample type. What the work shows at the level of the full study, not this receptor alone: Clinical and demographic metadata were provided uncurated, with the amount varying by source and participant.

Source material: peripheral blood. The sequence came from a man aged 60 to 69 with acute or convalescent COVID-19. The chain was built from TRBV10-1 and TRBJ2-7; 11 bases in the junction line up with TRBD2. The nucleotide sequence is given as TGCGCCAGCAGTGGGGGACTAGCGGAGTTCTACGAGCAGTACTTC. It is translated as CASSGGLAEFYEQYF.